This T cell receptor beta chain was sequenced in a study of T-cell reconstitution after alpha-beta-depleted transplantation in children. General study results and limits: Several hundred graft clones that had expanded were reportedly the source of alpha-beta T cells about two months after transplant. Surviving recipient cells, namely T cells and thymic progenitors, were the source of high day-60 TCRbeta diversity in some patients. Once a year had passed after transplant, T-cell counts and diversity came mostly from newly produced T cells.

The sample holds a few counts of this clonotype. Its target is not known. The CDR3 consists of 18 residues. V was pared by 2 bases and J by 0 bases, with 12 bases of the junction left unmatched. CDR1 is SGHVS, CDR2 FQNEAQ, per germline. Unique molecular identifiers featured in how the TCRbeta library was prepared. TCRdb reprocessed the PCR reads with MiXCR, giving one entry per CDR3 protein. The sample shows about 980,000 distinct CDR3 sequences, 25% to 35% of them seen only once. The chain uses TRBV7-8 and TRBJ1-2; 7 bases fit TRBD1. The source is a boy in the first two years of life who had a stem cell transplant for SCID, so the T cells may come from the graft donor. The sample in question was PBMCs, mostly from graft donor cells, obtained 360 days after TCRalphabeta/CD19-depleted stem cell transplant. The CDR3 bases are TGTGCCAGCAGCTTAACATGGCGAGGGGGCCAAGCTAACTATGGCTACACCTTC. Encoded protein: CASSLTWRGGQANYGYTF.